What follows are 3 T cell receptor beta chains derived from one specimen sequenced in a study of blood T cell repertoires in COVID-19. Repertoires were generated with immunoSEQ multiplex PCR, while TCRdb's copy carries only in-frame clones and drops some. Of 450,000 to 500,000 clones listed, 80% to 90% are singletons. Sequencing input: peripheral blood. The origin of the receptors is a human donor in a cohort sampled during active COVID-19.

CDR3 in amino acids: CASSESLGSNQPQHF. CDR3 bases: TGTGCCAGCAGTGAATCCCTCGGGAGCAATCAGCCCCAGCATTTT. The rearrangement uses TRBV25-1 and TRBJ1-5; D remains unclear. This CDR3 comprises 15 residues. Germline V CDR1 and CDR2: MGHDK, SYGVNS. V was shortened by 1 base and J by 1 base, with 8 bases between the two germline ends.

This chain connects TRBV29-1 to TRBJ1-1; the D gene is possibly TRBD1 (5 bases). Trimming shortened V by 2 bases and J by 3 bases, and 7 bases separated the two germline ends. Germline V lookup: CDR1 SQVTM, CDR2 ANQGSEA. This CDR3 has 12 residues. The CDR3 region has the DNA TGCAGCGTTGAACGCAGGGACACTGAAGCTTTCTTT. It yields the protein CSVERRDTEAFF.

The J gene is TRBJ2-1, the V gene TRBV4-1, with TRBD1 identical over 8 bases. V lost 1 base to trimming and J lost 5 bases; unmatched junction nucleotides: 10. The CDR3 spans 17 residues. CDR1 is MGHRA and CDR2 is YSYEKL in the germline V gene. The DNA of the CDR3 is TGCGCCAGCAGCCAAGGGACAGGGATCGGTAGAGACAATGAGCAGTTCTTC. Amino acid sequence: CASSQGTGIGRDNEQFF.